This TCR beta chain appears in the sequencing data of a study of T cell repertoires in cytomegalovirus infection. This clonotype was seen a handful of times. Its antigen is unidentified. Via MiXCR, TCRdb re-called the reads, giving one row per CDR3 protein. The sample carries about 190,000 distinct CDR3 sequences, 28% recorded once. Trimming removed 3 bases at V and 5 bases at J, with 12 bases between. Germline loops: CDR1 SEHNR, CDR2 FQNEAQ (reference sequence). CDR3 length equals 14 residues. Findings and caveats of the study: CMV-specific TCR beta clonotypes restricted by HLA-C were the ones dominating the ex vivo response. There were carriers of CMV plus the relevant HLA, and cumulative public TCR beta family frequency identified them.

The chain carries TRBV7-9 and TRBJ2-3; D is perhaps TRBD1 (6 bases). The sample taken for sequencing was PBMCs. This receptor was obtained from a human donor in good health (CMV status not recorded). Some clones in this sample may be carry-over from other donors' samples. This CDR3 reads CASSLSGARDTQYF. CDR3 coding DNA: TGTGCCAGCAGCTTGTCAGGGGCCCGAGATACGCAGTATTTT.